Presented here are 10 T cell receptor beta chains from one specimen sequenced in a study of early T cells in non-severe SARS-CoV-2 infection. Using its own MiXCR run on the 5' RACE reads, TCRdb lists one record per CDR3 protein. The repertoire has 55,000 to 75,000 distinct CDR3 sequences, 6.5% to 8.5% of them found once; the top ten carry approximately 3.1%. The sequenced material came from whole blood. The origin of the receptors is an adult who was a healthcare worker with PCR-confirmed SARS-CoV-2 infection or an uninfected control (not recorded which).

This clonotype turned up a few times. This chain joins TRBV12-3 or TRBV12-4 and TRBJ2-3; either TRBD1 or TRBD2 may supply D (6 bases each). This CDR3 region has 16 residues. Trimming took 10 bases from V and 4 from J, leaving 24 bases between them. The CDR3 region is CATDAGHPYDPDTQYF. Written as DNA, the CDR3 is TGTGCCACCGATGCGGGACACCCATACGACCCAGATACGCAGTATTTT.

This clonotype was seen a few times. The rearrangement joins TRBV5-1 to TRBJ2-3; D may be TRBD2 (5 bases). The CDR3 has 15 amino acids. V was shortened by 2 bases and J by 5 bases, with 15 bases between the two germline ends. Looked up from germline, CDR1 is SGHRS and CDR2 is YFSETQ. The CDR3 sequence: CASSFAGNVVDTQYF. The CDR3 coding sequence is TGCGCCAGCAGCTTCGCGGGTAACGTTGTAGATACGCAGTATTTT. Full variable domain (missing parts from reference TRBV5-1 and TRBJ2-3): KAGVTQTPRYLIKTRGQQVTLSCSPISGHRSVSWYQQTPGQGLQFLFEYFSETQRNKGNFPGRFSGRQFSNSRSEMNVSTLELGDSALYLCASSFAGNVVDTQYFGPGTRLTVL.

This clonotype has ten or more counts. The V call is TRBV20-1, the J call TRBJ1-2; TRBD1 might be the D (5 bases). From germline, CDR1 is DFQATT and CDR2 SNEGSKA (reference sequence). This CDR3 is 11 amino acids long. With 7 bases removed from V and 4 bases from J, the gap between germline ends came to 10 bases. The CDR3 region has the DNA TGCAGTGTCCAGGGCACCTATGGCTACACCTTC. Residues: CSVQGTYGYTF.

At least ten counts were recorded for this clonotype. The CDR3 sequence: CASKRWTGPRSTDTQYF. CDR3 sequence (DNA): TGTGCCAGCAAAAGGTGGACTGGCCCAAGGAGCACAGATACGCAGTATTTT. The rearrangement joins TRBV28 to TRBJ2-3, with D possibly matching TRBD2 (5 bases). Germline assignment: CDR1 MDHEN and CDR2 SYDVKM. Trimming left V 7 bases short and J 0 bases short, with 20 bases between. This CDR3 has 17 amino acids. The full variable domain, with the rest looked up from reference TRBV28 and TRBJ2-3, is DVKVTQSSRYLVKRTGEKVFLECVQDMDHENMFWYRQDPGLGLRLIYFSYDVKMKEKGDIPEGYSVSREKKERFSLILESASTNQTSMYLCASKRWTGPRSTDTQYFGPGTRLTVL.

The chain links TRBV14 to TRBJ1-1; maybe TRBD1 (5 bases). Germline-derived CDR1 and CDR2 are SGHDN and FVKESK. This CDR3 is 15 amino acids long. Trimming cost V 3 bases and J 1 base, with 12 bases left between them. CDR3 nucleotide sequence: TGTGCCAGCAGCCACGGGGCGGGGTGGAACACTGAAGCTTTCTTT. It translates to CASSHGAGWNTEAFF.

This clonotype was seen a handful of times. J is TRBJ2-1 and V is TRBV4-2, with 9 positions matching TRBD2. The CDR3 totals 16 residues. V shed 5 bases, J shed 6 bases, and the junction held 11 bases outside the gene matches. Germline V gene lookup returns CDR1 LGHNA and CDR2 YNFKEQ. Here the CDR3 reads CASSIKRLAATNEQFF. The CDR3 nucleotides read TGTGCCAGCAGCATTAAGCGACTAGCGGCGACCAATGAGCAGTTCTTC.

This clonotype occurred many times. The chain carries TRBV9 and TRBJ2-5; 9 positions match TRBD2. CDR1 SGDLS and CDR2 YYNGEE come from the germline V gene. J lost 2 bases, V lost 0 bases, and 8 bases had no gene match. The CDR3 loop spans 17 amino acids. The CDR3 protein is CASSVDGGRAGQETQYF. The CDR3 DNA reads TGTGCCAGCAGCGTAGACGGCGGGAGGGCCGGACAAGAGACCCAGTACTTC. Full variable domain (rest looked up from reference TRBV9 and TRBJ2-5): DSGVTQTPKHLITATGQRVTLRCSPRSGDLSVYWYQQSLDQGLQFLIQYYNGEERAKGNILERFSAQQFPDLHSELNLSSLELGDSALYFCASSVDGGRAGQETQYFGPGTRLLVL.

This clonotype was seen many times. The J gene is TRBJ2-7, the V gene TRBV12-3 or TRBV12-4, with 14 bases matching TRBD2. This CDR3 has 15 amino acids. The junction had 5 bases not matched to a gene; V was cut back by 5 bases and J by 5 bases. This CDR3 reads CASSPGLAGVNEQYF. DNA for the CDR3: TGTGCCAGCAGTCCGGGACTAGCGGGAGTTAACGAGCAGTACTTC.

The rearrangement joins TRBV5-1 to TRBJ1-1, with 7 bases fitting TRBD1. Looked up from germline, CDR1 is SGHRS and CDR2 is YFSETQ. V shed 0 bases, J shed 5 bases, and the junction held 4 bases outside the gene matches. The CDR3 spans 14 residues. The CDR3 spells CASSLEGAQTEAFF. The DNA for the CDR3 is TGCGCCAGCAGCTTGGAGGGGGCGCAGACTGAAGCTTTCTTT.

This clonotype came up a few times. The genes are TRBV4-1 and TRBJ2-1; 13 bases map to TRBD2. There are 18 residues in the CDR3. Germline CDR1 and CDR2: MGHRA and YSYEKL. V was pared by 4 bases and J by 4 bases, with 10 bases of the junction left unmatched. CDR3 loop: CASSRGLAGEGLYNEQFF. In DNA form, the CDR3 reads TGCGCCAGCAGCCGAGGACTAGCGGGAGAGGGCCTTTACAATGAGCAGTTCTTC.